A single sample is the source of the 21 T cell receptor beta chains below, sequenced in a study of blood T cells in healthy people across ages. Through a sample-barcoded 5' primer and a J-beta primer mix, a second PCR was run for roughly 6 to 11 cycles. TCRdb re-derived calls from the 5' RACE reads in MiXCR, one entry per CDR3 protein. Here the sample spans nearly 800,000 distinct CDR3 sequences, roughly 25% being singletons. This same sample was also taken into another study, of T cells of mothers and their children.

Source material: blood. All receptors come from a boy aged 5 to 17 in good health.

Points on this clonotype: The junction departs from germline at one end; a sequencing error may be responsible. This chain connects TRBV7-2 to TRBJ1-1, with D unresolved. The CDR3 extends over 15 amino acids. Per germline, CDR1 SGHTA and CDR2 FQGNSA. The CDR3 DNA reads TGTGCCGGCAGCGAAGAGACCGGGATGAACACTGAAGCTTTCTTT. Protein product: CAGSEETGMNTEAFF.

This clonotype was recorded a few times. This sequence joins TRBV15 and TRBJ2-7; D uncertain. Trimming removed 0 bases from V and 1 base from J, with 7 bases in between. The CDR3 has 14 residues. The germline V gene has CDR1 LNHNV and CDR2 YYDKDF (reference sequence). In nucleotides, the CDR3 is TGTGCCACCAGCAGAGACCCCCCATCCTACGAGCAGTACTTC. Amino acid sequence: CATSRDPPSYEQYF.

V is TRBV20-1 and J is TRBJ2-5, with 9 nucleotides matching TRBD2. With 6 bases clipped from V and 5 bases from J, the junction kept 16 bases outside the gene matches. This CDR3 has 16 amino acids. Germline lookup yields CDR1 DFQATT and CDR2 SNEGSKA (reference sequence). CDR3 residues: CSARPPIAGAAETQYF. In DNA, the CDR3 is TGCAGTGCCAGGCCCCCTATAGCGGGAGCGGCTGAGACCCAGTACTTC.

This chain connects TRBV24-1 to TRBJ2-3; 12 bases match TRBD2. The germline CDR1 and CDR2 sequences are KGHDR and SFDVKD. This CDR3 region has 17 residues. V trimming: 2 bases; J trimming: 5 bases; junction bases outside the gene matches: 7. CDR3 region: CATSDSGLAGGRDTQYF. The DNA of the CDR3 is TGTGCCACCAGTGATTCCGGTCTAGCGGGGGGGCGAGATACGCAGTATTTT.

This clonotype has only a few counts. The V gene is TRBV12-3 or TRBV12-4, the J gene TRBJ1-6, with D hard to call. This CDR3 spans 18 amino acids. V was shortened by 2 bases and J by 0 bases, with 14 bases between the two germline ends. CDR3 coding DNA: TGTGCCAGCAGTTTACGGGATACGGGAAGCTCCTATAATTCACCCCTCCACTTT. Translation: CASSLRDTGSSYNSPLHF.

This chain joins TRBV7-9 and TRBJ2-1, with 7 bases aligning to TRBD2. CDR1 and CDR2 from the germline V gene are SEHNR and FQNEAQ (reference sequence). The CDR3 spans 18 residues. With 4 bases clipped from V and 0 bases from J, the junction kept 12 bases outside the gene matches. CDR3 DNA sequence: TGTGCCAGCAGCTCAATATCTAGCGGTTGGAGCTCCTACAATGAGCAGTTCTTC. It specifies CASSSISSGWSSYNEQFF. Full variable domain (missing parts from reference TRBV7-9 and TRBJ2-1): DTGVSQNPRHKITKRGQNVTFRCDPISEHNRLYWYRQTLGQGPEFLTYFQNEAQLEKSRLLSDRFSAERPKGSFSTLEIQRTEQGDSAMYLCASSSISSGWSSYNEQFFGPGTRLTVL.

This clonotype was counted a few times. This chain joins TRBV7-2 and TRBJ2-5, with D perhaps TRBD1 (6 bases). The J call could be wrong; TRBJ2-1 is a better fit for the DNA end. The CDR3 has 16 amino acids. The germline CDR1 and CDR2 sequences are SGHTA and FQGNSA. The DNA of the CDR3 is TGTGCCAGCAGCTTAGCGCAGGGGTTCCCCTACAATGAGCAGTTCTTC. This translates into CASSLAQGFPYNEQFF.

This clonotype was counted a few times. The gene calls are TRBV12-3 or TRBV12-4 and TRBJ1-1, with D uncertain. The CDR3 covers 14 residues. The germline V and J ends were trimmed by 7 bases and 4 bases, with 16 bases remaining between them. The CDR3 DNA is TGTGCCAGCACCCGAGTAGAACCCAGCACTGAAGCTTTCTTT. Amino acid sequence: CASTRVEPSTEAFF.

This clonotype turned up a few times. The V gene is TRBV4-3, the J gene TRBJ1-2; no clear D. V was clipped by 1 base and J by 0 bases, with 12 bases between them. This CDR3 is built from 16 residues. Germline lookup yields CDR1 LGHNA and CDR2 YSLEER. CDR3 loop: CASSQVRSHPNYGYTF. The CDR3 nucleotides are TGCGCCAGCAGCCAAGTCAGGTCTCATCCTAACTATGGCTACACCTTC.

This clonotype is a singleton in its sample. The rearrangement joins TRBV5-1 to TRBJ1-1; 7 bases are shared with TRBD1. CDR3 size: 15 residues. Germline trimming cut 5 bases from V and 3 bases from J; bases unmatched to any gene: 10. Germline V CDR1 and CDR2: SGHRS, YFSETQ. CDR3 coding DNA: TGCGCCAGCAGTTCACAGGGGCGGGGGGACACTGAAGCTTTCTTT. Residues: CASSSQGRGDTEAFF.

The CDR3 sequence: CASSIDGVGETQYF. The CDR3 region has the DNA TGTGCCAGCAGCATCGACGGTGTCGGAGAGACCCAGTACTTC. The V call is TRBV6-1, the J call TRBJ2-5, with D hard to call. V lost 6 bases, J lost 4 bases, and 15 bases lay in between. CDR1 MNHNS and CDR2 SASEGT come from the germline V gene. CDR3 length: 14 residues.

This chain links TRBV7-9 with TRBJ2-4, with 7 bases aligning to TRBD2. From germline, CDR1 is SEHNR and CDR2 FQNEAQ (reference sequence). The CDR3 is 18 amino acids. Trimming at V came to 1 base and at J to 0 bases, leaving 9 bases not matched to a gene. The CDR3 DNA reads as TGTGCCAGCAGCTTAGGCTCCGGGACTACCTTAGCCAAAAACATTCAGTACTTC. Its translation: CASSLGSGTTLAKNIQYF.

The chain is built from TRBV29-1 and TRBJ2-5; 7 bases are a match to TRBD2. This CDR3 spans 12 amino acids. Germline CDR1 SQVTM, CDR2 ANQGSEA. CDR3 in amino acids: CGGAGDWETQYF. The CDR3 coding sequence is TGCGGCGGGGCGGGGGACTGGGAGACCCAGTACTTC.

This sequence joins TRBV4-1 and TRBJ1-1; D remains unclear. CDR1 and CDR2 (germline): MGHRA, YSYEKL. There are 14 residues in the CDR3. Trimming left V 0 bases short and J 8 bases short, with 13 bases between. This CDR3 is CASSQDGWVSEAFF. DNA of the CDR3: TGCGCCAGCAGCCAAGATGGTTGGGTCTCCGAAGCTTTCTTT.

The chain uses TRBV29-1 and TRBJ2-7; 10 bases are shared with TRBD1. The V gene's germline CDR1 is SQVTM and CDR2 ANQGSEA. CDR3 length: 14 amino acids. V lost 6 bases, J lost 5 bases, and 10 bases stayed unmatched. CDR3 sequence: CSVIPGTGANEQYF. DNA of the CDR3: TGCAGCGTCATTCCTGGGACAGGGGCGAACGAGCAGTACTTC.

V and J are TRBV7-2 and TRBJ2-1; either TRBD1 or TRBD2 may fit D (6 bases each). The length of the CDR3 is 16 residues. CDR1 is SGHTA, CDR2 FQGNSA, per germline. Trimming removed 1 base from V and 2 bases from J, with 12 bases in between. CDR3 bases: TGTGCCAGCAGCTTAGGGGTGGGGGGCGCCTACAATGAGCAGTTCTTC. Translated: CASSLGVGGAYNEQFF.

This clonotype was detected a few times. The rearrangement links TRBV12-3 or TRBV12-4 to TRBJ2-2; D possibly corresponds to TRBD2 (6 bases). V lost 6 bases, J lost 1 base, and 12 bases lay in between. CDR3 length: 15 amino acids. CDR3 protein: CASSTLSGNTGELFF. The CDR3 DNA sequence: TGTGCCAGCAGCACCCTTAGCGGGAACACCGGGGAGCTGTTTTTT.

The chain carries TRBV7-9 and TRBJ2-3, with a weak D call TRBD2 (5 bases). There are 14 residues in the CDR3. Trimming cost V 3 bases and J 6 bases, with 13 bases left between them. CDR1 SEHNR and CDR2 FQNEAQ come from the germline V gene (reference sequence). The CDR3 DNA reads as TGTGCCAGCAGCTTGGACTTCAGTGGGGATACGCAGTATTTT. This translates into CASSLDFSGDTQYF.

The sample holds a few counts of this clonotype. This sequence joins TRBV12-3 or TRBV12-4 and TRBJ1-3, with D maybe TRBD1 (5 bases). The CDR3 is made up of 15 amino acids. Trimming pared 3 bases from V and 4 bases from J, leaving 13 bases between. This CDR3 reads CASSFLGGSGNTIYF. The CDR3 DNA follows: TGTGCCAGCAGTTTTCTTGGGGGGTCGGGAAACACCATATATTTT.

The V call is TRBV9, the J call TRBJ2-2, with 9 bases identical to TRBD2. This CDR3 has 16 residues. The germline V gene encodes CDR1 SGDLS and CDR2 YYNGEE. After removal of 0 bases from V and 1 base from J, the junction contained 1 base not matched to a gene. The CDR3 DNA follows: TGTGCCAGCAGCGTAGGACTAGCGGTGAACACCGGGGAGCTGTTTTTT. It translates to CASSVGLAVNTGELFF.

The table lists this clonotype with a few counts. The chain links TRBV25-1 to TRBJ2-5; D call uncertain. CDR1 MGHDK and CDR2 SYGVNS come from the germline V gene. CDR3 length equals 13 residues. V lost 2 bases and J 0 bases, leaving 4 bases between the germline ends. The CDR3 nucleotides are TGTGCCAGCAGTGAAGGGAACCAAGAGACCCAGTACTTC. Amino acid sequence: CASSEGNQETQYF.